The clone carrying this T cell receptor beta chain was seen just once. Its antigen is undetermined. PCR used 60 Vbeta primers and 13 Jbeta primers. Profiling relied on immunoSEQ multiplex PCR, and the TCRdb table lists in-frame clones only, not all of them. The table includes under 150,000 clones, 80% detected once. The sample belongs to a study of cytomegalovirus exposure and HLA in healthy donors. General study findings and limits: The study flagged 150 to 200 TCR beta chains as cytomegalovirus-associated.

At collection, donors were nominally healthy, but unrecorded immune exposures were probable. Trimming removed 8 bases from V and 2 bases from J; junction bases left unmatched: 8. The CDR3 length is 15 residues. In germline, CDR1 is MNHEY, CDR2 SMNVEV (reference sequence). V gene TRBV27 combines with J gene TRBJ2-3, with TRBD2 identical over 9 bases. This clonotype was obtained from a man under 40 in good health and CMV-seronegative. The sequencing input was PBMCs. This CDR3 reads CASAKERGVTDTQYF. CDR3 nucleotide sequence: TGTGCCAGCGCCAAGGAGCGGGGGGTCACAGATACGCAGTATTTT.